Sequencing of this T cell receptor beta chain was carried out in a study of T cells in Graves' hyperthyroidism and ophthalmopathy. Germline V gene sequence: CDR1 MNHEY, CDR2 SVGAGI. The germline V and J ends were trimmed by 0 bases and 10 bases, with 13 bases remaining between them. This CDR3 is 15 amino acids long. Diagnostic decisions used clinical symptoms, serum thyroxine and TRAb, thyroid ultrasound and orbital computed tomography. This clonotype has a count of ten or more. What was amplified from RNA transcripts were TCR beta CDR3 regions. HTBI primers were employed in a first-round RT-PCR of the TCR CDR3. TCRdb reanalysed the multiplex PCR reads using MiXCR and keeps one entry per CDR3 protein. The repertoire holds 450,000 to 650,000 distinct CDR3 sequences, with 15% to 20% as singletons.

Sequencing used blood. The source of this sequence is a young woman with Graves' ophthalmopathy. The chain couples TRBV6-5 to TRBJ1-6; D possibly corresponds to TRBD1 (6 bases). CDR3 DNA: TGTGCCAGCAGTTACTCCCTGAGCAGGGGATCACCCCTCCACTTT. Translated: CASSYSLSRGSPLHF.